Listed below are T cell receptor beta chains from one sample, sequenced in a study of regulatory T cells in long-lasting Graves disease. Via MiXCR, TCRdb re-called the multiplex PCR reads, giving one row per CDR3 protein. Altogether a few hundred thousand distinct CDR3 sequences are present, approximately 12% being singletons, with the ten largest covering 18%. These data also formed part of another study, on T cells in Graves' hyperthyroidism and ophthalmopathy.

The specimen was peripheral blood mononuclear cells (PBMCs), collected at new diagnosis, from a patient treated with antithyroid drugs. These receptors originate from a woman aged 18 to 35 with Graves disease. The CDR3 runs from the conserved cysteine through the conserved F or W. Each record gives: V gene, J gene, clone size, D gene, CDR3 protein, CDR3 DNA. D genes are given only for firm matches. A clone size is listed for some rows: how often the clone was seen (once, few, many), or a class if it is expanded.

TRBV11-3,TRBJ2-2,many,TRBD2,CASSLDGQGGAGELFF,TGTGCCAGCAGCTTAGATGGTCAGGGAGGGGCCGGGGAGCTGTTTTTT
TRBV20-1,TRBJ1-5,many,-,CSARDWSGRQPQHF,TGCAGTGCTAGAGATTGGAGTGGACGTCAGCCCCAGCATTTT
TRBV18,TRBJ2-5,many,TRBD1,CASSQQGFQEAQYF,TGTGCCAGCTCCCAACAGGGGTTCCAAGAGGCCCAGTACTTC
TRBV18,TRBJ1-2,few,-,CASSPPAGPVVRGYTF,TGTGCCAGCTCACCACCTGCAGGGCCGGTTGTACGGGGCTACACCTTC
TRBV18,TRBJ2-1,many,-,CASSQTGTPYNEQFF,TGTGCCAGCTCACAAACAGGGACACCTTACAATGAGCAGTTCTTC
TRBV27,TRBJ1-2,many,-,CASSLQGYYGYTF,TGTGCCAGCAGTTTACAGGGTTACTATGGCTACACCTTC
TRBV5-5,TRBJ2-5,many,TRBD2,CASSLRSAGGWETQYF,TGTGCCAGCAGCTTGAGGTCGGCGGGGGGTTGGGAGACCCAGTACTTC
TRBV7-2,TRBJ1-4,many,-,CASSWDPGEKLFF,TGTGCCAGCAGCTGGGACCCTGGAGAAAAACTGTTTTTT
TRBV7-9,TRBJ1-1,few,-,CTSRRGNTEAFF,TGTACCAGCAGAAGGGGGAACACTGAAGCTTTCTTT
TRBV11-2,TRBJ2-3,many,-,CASSQIPGPGATTDTQYF,TGTGCCAGCAGCCAGATACCCGGACCGGGGGCCACCACAGATACGCAGTATTTT
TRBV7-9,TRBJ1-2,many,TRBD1,CASTKDRGGSYTF,TGTGCCAGCACCAAAGACAGGGGAGGGAGCTACACCTTC
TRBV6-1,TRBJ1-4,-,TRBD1,CASRHHRQGEQSGKLFF,TGTGCCAGCAGACACCACCGACAGGGGGAACAAAGCGGAAAACTGTTTTTT
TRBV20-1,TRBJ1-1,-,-,CSASQQSNTEAFF,TGCAGTGCTAGCCAACAGTCTAACACTGAAGCTTTCTTT
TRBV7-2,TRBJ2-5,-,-,CASSFWWGPQETQYF,TGTGCCAGCAGCTTCTGGTGGGGCCCACAAGAGACCCAGTACTTC
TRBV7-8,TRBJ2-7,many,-,CASSLRTLWGYEQYF,TGTGCCAGCAGTCTTCGGACCCTTTGGGGCTACGAGCAGTACTTC
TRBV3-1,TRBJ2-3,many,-,CASSQVYADTQYF,TGTGCCAGCAGCCAAGTGTACGCAGATACGCAGTATTTT
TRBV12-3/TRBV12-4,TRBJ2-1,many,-,CASSFRSSYNEQFF,TGTGCCAGCAGTTTTAGAAGCTCCTACAATGAGCAGTTCTTC
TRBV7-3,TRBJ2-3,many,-,CASSSLKWGPVDTQYF,TGTGCCAGCAGCTCGCTGAAATGGGGGCCCGTAGATACGCAGTATTTT
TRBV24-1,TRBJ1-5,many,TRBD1,CATSDGQGANQPQHF,TGTGCCACCAGTGACGGACAGGGGGCCAATCAGCCCCAGCATTTT
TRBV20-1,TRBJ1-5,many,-,CSAKLPLDRQRDSNQPQHF,TGCAGTGCTAAACTCCCCCTAGACAGGCAGAGGGATAGCAATCAGCCCCAGCATTTT
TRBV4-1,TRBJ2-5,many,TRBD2,CASSLSSGGNWETQYF,TGCGCCAGCAGCTTATCTAGCGGGGGAAATTGGGAGACCCAGTACTTC
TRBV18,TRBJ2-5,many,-,CASSHSSETQYF,TGTGCCAGCTCACACTCCTCAGAGACCCAGTACTTC
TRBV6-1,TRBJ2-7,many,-,CASSPGVEQYF,TGTGCCAGCAGTCCAGGGGTGGAGCAGTACTTC
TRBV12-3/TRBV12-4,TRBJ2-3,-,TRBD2,CASSLWGGGNTQYF,TGTGCCAGCAGTTTATGGGGGGGGGGAAATACGCAGTATTTT
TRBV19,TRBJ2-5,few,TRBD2,CASKRTRTSQETQYF,TGTGCCAGCAAACGTACGCGGACTAGTCAAGAGACCCAGTACTTC
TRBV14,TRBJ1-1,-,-,CASSQVGHGSTEAFF,TGTGCCAGCAGCCAAGTTGGACATGGGAGCACTGAAGCTTTCTTT
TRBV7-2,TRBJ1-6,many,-,CASSSINVGNSPLHF,TGTGCCAGCAGCTCTATAAACGTGGGTAATTCACCCCTCCACTTT
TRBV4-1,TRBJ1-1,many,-,CASSQGTMGTEAFF,TGCGCCAGCAGCCAAGGGACAATGGGGACTGAAGCTTTCTTT
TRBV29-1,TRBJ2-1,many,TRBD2,CSVERLAGVNEQFF,TGCAGCGTTGAACGTCTAGCGGGAGTCAATGAGCAGTTCTTC
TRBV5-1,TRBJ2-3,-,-,CASSSGTVADTQYF,TGCGCCAGCAGCTCCGGGACCGTGGCAGATACGCAGTATTTT
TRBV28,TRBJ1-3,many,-,CASSLNSGNTIYF,TGTGCCAGCAGTTTAAATTCTGGAAACACCATATATTTT
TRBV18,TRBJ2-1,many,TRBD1,CASSPWGQGLHDGYNEQFF,TGTGCCAGCTCCCCGTGGGGACAGGGTCTACACGATGGGTACAATGAGCAGTTCTTC
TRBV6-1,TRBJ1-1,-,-,CASSRTRAYTEAFF,TGTGCCAGCAGTAGGACACGGGCTTATACTGAAGCTTTCTTT
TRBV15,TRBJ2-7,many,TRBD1,CATSRDVGQAYEQYF,TGTGCCACCAGCAGAGATGTGGGACAGGCCTACGAGCAGTACTTC
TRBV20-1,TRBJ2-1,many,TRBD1,CSARSGTGVYNEQFF,TGCAGTGCCCGATCTGGGACAGGGGTTTACAATGAGCAGTTCTTC
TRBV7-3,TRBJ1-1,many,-,CASRLTVDAEAFF,TGTGCCAGCAGGTTAACGGTTGACGCTGAAGCTTTCTTT
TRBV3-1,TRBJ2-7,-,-,CASSLVTDEQYF,TGTGCCAGCAGCCTTGTCACGGACGAGCAGTACTTC
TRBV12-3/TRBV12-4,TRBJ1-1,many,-,CASSPRWGGEAFF,TGTGCCAGCAGCCCCCGATGGGGCGGTGAAGCTTTCTTT
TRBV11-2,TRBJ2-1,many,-,CASSAWGRGTIYNEQFF,TGTGCCAGCAGCGCCTGGGGGCGGGGAACCATTTACAATGAGCAGTTCTTC
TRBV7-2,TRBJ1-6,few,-,CASSLIRTTPNSPLHF,TGTGCCAGCAGCTTAATTCGGACAACCCCAAATTCACCCCTCCACTTT